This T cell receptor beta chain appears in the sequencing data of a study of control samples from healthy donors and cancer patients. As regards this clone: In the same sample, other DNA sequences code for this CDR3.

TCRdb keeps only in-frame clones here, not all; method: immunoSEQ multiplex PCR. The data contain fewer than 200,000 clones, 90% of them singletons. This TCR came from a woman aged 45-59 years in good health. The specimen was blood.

The CDR3 here is CASSLAGSNQPQHF. CDR3 sequence (DNA): TGTGCCAGCAGCTTAGCAGGGTCCAATCAGCCCCAGCATTTT. This chain uses TRBV7-9 with TRBJ1-5; D ambiguous. The CDR3 extends over 14 amino acids. Germline V lookup: CDR1 SEHNR, CDR2 FQNEAQ (reference sequence). Trimming removed 0 bases at V and 3 bases at J, with 6 bases between.